The sequence of this TCR beta chain was determined in a study of T cell responses to AZD1222 COVID-19 vaccine. Findings and caveats of the study: It was only a handful of AZD1222 recipients who were seropositive at baseline. Targets within unmutated variant regions were reportedly found for nearly half of spike-specific TCRs.

The CDR3 covers 11 residues. TCRdb keeps only in-frame clones here, not all; method: immunoSEQ multiplex PCR. The sample records 150,000 or so clones, 80% to 95% being singletons. In regard to this clone: The antigen remains undetermined.

The TCR originated in an adult who received the AZD1222 COVID-19 vaccine. This rearrangement joins TRBV21-1 to TRBJ1-5. TRBV21-1 is a pseudogene locus. The sample consisted of peripheral blood, taken 28 days after the second AZD1222 dose. CDR3 amino acids: CASGVNQPQHF. The DNA for the CDR3 is TGTGCCAGCGGGGTCAATCAGCCCCAGCATTTT.